Below, 11 T cell receptor beta chains from the same sample are listed, as sequenced in a study of cytomegalovirus exposure and HLA in healthy donors. Clones were sequenced by immunoSEQ multiplex PCR, and TCRdb holds only the in-frame ones, with some missing. The sample has about 47,000 clones; about 93% are singletons. Sequenced material: PBMCs. Receptors originate from a man between 18 and 35 years old in good health and CMV-seronegative.

The J gene is TRBJ1-5, the V gene TRBV7-8; 9 positions match TRBD1. The CDR3 contains 15 residues. The V segment lost 4 bases and the J segment 3 bases; nucleotides outside the gene matches: 4. Germline CDR1 is SGHVS and CDR2 is FQNEAQ. The CDR3 spells CASSSTGGINQPQHF. For the CDR3, the DNA is TGTGCCAGCAGCTCGACAGGGGGGATCAATCAGCCCCAGCATTTT.

This chain links TRBV6-5 with TRBJ2-7; D remains unclear. This CDR3 spans 13 amino acids. The germline V gene encodes CDR1 MNHEY and CDR2 SVGAGI. Trimming removed 2 bases at V and 3 bases at J, with 8 bases between. CDR3 nucleotides: TGTGCCAGCAGTTACGGCGGAAACTACGAGCAGTACTTC. The encoded protein is CASSYGGNYEQYF.

The chain couples TRBV6-1 to TRBJ1-5, with TRBD1 as a possible D gene (5 bases). Trimming removed 4 bases at V and 3 bases at J, with 16 bases between. This CDR3 spans 16 amino acids. CDR1 and CDR2 (germline): MNHNS, SASEGT. The CDR3 is CASSVSDSAINQPQHF. In DNA, the CDR3 is TGTGCCAGCAGTGTTTCAGACAGCGCTATCAATCAGCCCCAGCATTTT.

The CDR3 DNA sequence: TGTGCCAGCACCCGGGTCGGGGGGATGAACACTGAAGCTTTCTTT. The encoded protein is CASTRVGGMNTEAFF. This chain uses TRBV5-5 with TRBJ1-1; maybe TRBD1 (5 bases). Trimming shortened V by 6 bases and J by 0 bases, and 15 bases separated the two germline ends. Looked up from germline, CDR1 is SGHKS and CDR2 is YYEKEE (reference sequence). The CDR3 is 15 residues long.

The genes are TRBV7-2 and TRBJ2-5, with D possibly being TRBD1 (6 bases). Germline V CDR1 and CDR2: SGHTA, FQGNSA. Trimming removed 7 bases at V and 4 bases at J, with 16 bases between. This CDR3 has 14 amino acids. CDR3 bases: TGTGCCAGCACCCTAATTAAGGGGGTAGAGACCCAGTACTTC. Residues: CASTLIKGVETQYF.

The chain recombines TRBV2 with TRBJ2-7; D is unclear. Germline assignment: CDR1 SNHLY and CDR2 FYNNEI. V dropped 7 bases and J dropped 1 base, with 8 bases sitting between them. The CDR3 extends over 12 amino acids. The CDR3 loop reads CASTEESYEQYF. The CDR3 DNA sequence: TGTGCCAGCACCGAGGAGTCCTACGAGCAGTACTTC.

This chain's CDR3 is CASSLWASYGYTF. The CDR3 DNA reads as TGTGCCAGCAGCCTCTGGGCAAGCTATGGCTACACCTTC. This chain joins TRBV5-4 and TRBJ1-2; unclear D gene. This CDR3 comprises 13 residues. Germline values: CDR1 SGHNT, CDR2 YYREEE (reference sequence). The germline V and J ends were trimmed by 4 bases and 4 bases, with 11 bases remaining between them.

The rearrangement uses TRBV5-4 and TRBJ2-7; weak D call: TRBD2 (5 bases). The CDR3 covers 16 residues. Germline assignment: CDR1 SGHNT and CDR2 YYREEE (reference sequence). V was shortened by 4 bases and J by 1 base, with 18 bases between the two germline ends. CDR3 protein: CASSLQTGSGSYEQYF. The CDR3 DNA reads as TGTGCCAGCAGCCTCCAAACGGGGAGCGGTTCCTACGAGCAGTACTTC.

The V gene is TRBV19, the J gene TRBJ2-2; 11 nucleotides line up with TRBD1. This CDR3 has 17 amino acids. Germline values: CDR1 LNHDA, CDR2 SQIVND (reference sequence). With 1 base clipped from V and 5 bases from J, the junction kept 6 bases outside the gene matches. CDR3 sequence reads: CASSIGRTGGTTGELFF. As DNA, the CDR3 is TGTGCCAGTAGTATAGGGCGGACAGGGGGCACGACCGGGGAGCTGTTTTTT.

In this sample, this clone turned up once. The chain has TRBV29-1 and TRBJ1-1, with a possible D match to TRBD1 (5 bases). CDR3 length: 12 residues. Germline loops: CDR1 SQVTM, CDR2 ANQGSEA. Deletions cut 4 bases from V and 3 bases from J, with 9 bases between. CDR3 sequence reads: CSVVQGDTEAFF. The CDR3 DNA is TGCAGCGTTGTGCAGGGTGACACTGAAGCTTTCTTT. Full variable domain (missing parts from reference TRBV29-1 and TRBJ1-1): SAVISQKPSRDICQRGTSLTIQCQVDSQVTMMFWYRQQPGQSLTLIATANQGSEATYESGFVIDKFPISRPNLTFSTLTVSNMSPEDSSIYLCSVVQGDTEAFFGQGTRLTVV.

This clone turned up a few times. This chain joins TRBV10-3 and TRBJ1-1, with D perhaps matching TRBD1 (6 bases). V was shortened by 3 bases and J by 0 bases, with 11 bases between the two germline ends. The CDR3 length is 15 residues. Per the germline V gene, CDR1 is ENHRY and CDR2 is SYGVKD. The CDR3 DNA follows: TGTGCCATCAGTGAAAGGGACAATCTGAACACTGAAGCTTTCTTT. Its protein is CAISERDNLNTEAFF.